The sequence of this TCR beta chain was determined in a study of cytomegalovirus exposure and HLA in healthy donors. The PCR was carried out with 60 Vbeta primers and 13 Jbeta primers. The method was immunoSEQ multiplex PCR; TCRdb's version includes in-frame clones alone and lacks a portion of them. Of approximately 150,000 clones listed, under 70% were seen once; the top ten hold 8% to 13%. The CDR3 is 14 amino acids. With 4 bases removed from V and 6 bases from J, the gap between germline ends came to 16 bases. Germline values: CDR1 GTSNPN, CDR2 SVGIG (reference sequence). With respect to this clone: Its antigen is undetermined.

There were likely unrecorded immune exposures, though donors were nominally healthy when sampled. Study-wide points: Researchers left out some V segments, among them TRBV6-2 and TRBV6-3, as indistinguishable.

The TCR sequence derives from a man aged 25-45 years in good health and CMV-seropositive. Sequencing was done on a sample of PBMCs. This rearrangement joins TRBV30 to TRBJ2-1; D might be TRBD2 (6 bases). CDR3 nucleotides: TGTGCCTGGAAGAGAGACCCCGGGGGCAATGAGCAGTTCTTC. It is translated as CAWKRDPGGNEQFF.